This T cell receptor (beta chain) was captured by sequencing in a study of shared T cell receptors in the human thymus. Trimming took off 7 bases at V and 4 bases at J, with 15 bases between the two ends. CDR3 length: 14 amino acids. Germline CDR1 and CDR2: SGHRS and YFSETQ. Some clones are missing from TCRdb's copy, which holds only in-frame ones; the method was immunoSEQ multiplex PCR. The sample gives approximately 760,000 clones, roughly 85% of which show up once; 0.0095% to 0.011% is in the top ten. The same specimen was also included in a second study, on human thymus T cells. From that report: Healthy Finnish infants undergoing corrective surgery for congenital heart defects provided the donor material. Surgeons resected thymus tissue during corrective heart surgery. Apparent skewing of V and J gene usage characterized both thymic and blood repertoires.

Sequencing was performed on thymocytes. The receptor comes from a girl in the first two years of life with a congenital heart defect. This rearrangement joins TRBV5-1 to TRBJ1-5; maybe TRBD1 (5 bases). CDR3 coding DNA: TGCGCCAGCTCTCCTATCGGGGGGAATCAGCCCCAGCATTTT. It is translated as CASSPIGGNQPQHF.